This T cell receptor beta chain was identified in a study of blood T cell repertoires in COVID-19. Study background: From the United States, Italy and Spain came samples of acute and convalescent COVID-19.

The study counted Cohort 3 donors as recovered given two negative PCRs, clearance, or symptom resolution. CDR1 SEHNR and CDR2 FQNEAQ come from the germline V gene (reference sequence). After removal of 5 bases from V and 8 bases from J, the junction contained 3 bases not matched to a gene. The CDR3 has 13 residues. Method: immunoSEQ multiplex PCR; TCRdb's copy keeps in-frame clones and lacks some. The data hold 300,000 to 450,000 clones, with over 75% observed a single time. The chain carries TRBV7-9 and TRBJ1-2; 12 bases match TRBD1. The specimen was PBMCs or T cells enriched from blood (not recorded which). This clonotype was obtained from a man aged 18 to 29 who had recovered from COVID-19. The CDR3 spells CASSRGTGGGYTF. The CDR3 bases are TGTGCCAGCAGCAGAGGGACAGGGGGCGGCTACACCTTC.